The clone carrying this T cell receptor beta chain has just a few counts. This sample stems from a study of T-cell reconstitution after alpha-beta-depleted transplantation in children. This CDR3 is 13 amino acids long. CDR1 and CDR2 from the germline V gene are SNHLY and FYNNEI. V lost 7 bases and J 7 bases, leaving 13 bases between the germline ends. Unique molecular identifiers tagged the TCRbeta library. TCRdb itself ran the PCR reads through MiXCR, one entry per CDR3 protein. The sample holds about 610,000 distinct CDR3 sequences, more than 9% seen once. This sequence joins TRBV2 and TRBJ1-4, with D possibly matching TRBD1 (5 bases). Sequencing used PBMCs from the stem cell graft donor, obtained from the stem cell graft. The source of this sequence is a human donor who donated a stem cell graft to a child with acute myeloid leukemia. The chain's CDR3 is CASNEGMGEKLFF. CDR3 nucleotide sequence: TGTGCCAGCAACGAGGGGATGGGTGAAAAACTGTTTTTT.